Sequencing of this T cell receptor (beta chain) was carried out in a study of blood T cell repertoires in COVID-19 (TCRdb year 2020). Notes on the research overall: Samples from collaborators originated in the United States, Italy and Spain and spanned both the acute and convalescent phases of COVID-19. The material from the prospective study consisted of cDNA or gDNA derived from T cells, B-cell-depleted T cells, or PBMCs. The dataset comprised deeply sampled blood TCRbeta repertoires from subjects exposed to, actively infected with, or recovered from COVID-19. The repertoires were released in a freely available public database meant as a resource for research on the immune response to SARS-CoV-2. The samples were drawn from the first 160 participants of the ongoing ImmuneRACE study and from 1,254 subjects provided by 6 global collaborators. Sample metadata almost always included a de-identified subject ID, COVID-19 status, age in years and sex. Where available, HLA class I and class II types were taken from metadata supplied by the sample provider and were not determined by assay-based typing.

Concerning this clone itself: Its binding antigen is unknown. Per-base quality was not reported, and no clone a single base away is much larger than it.

General findings and caveats noted by the study authors: The quantity of clinical and demographic metadata differed by source and by participant and was supplied without curation.

Collaborating institutions collected whole blood in K2EDTA tubes following their own protocols. For TCRbeta analysis, collaborator samples were shipped as frozen whole blood, as isolated PBMCs, or as DNA extracted from either sample type. TCRbeta CDR3 regions were amplified from genomic DNA by means of the immunoSEQ Assay, a bias-controlled multiplex PCR. As for how the authors treated the data: The number of nucleated cells in each sample was estimated from the amplification of reference gene primers within the assay. Sequence reads were collapsed and filtered to measure the absolute abundance of every unique TCRbeta CDR3 rearrangement. For each sample, productive Simpson clonality was calculated as the square root of Simpson's diversity index across productive rearrangements. TCRdb retrieved this table from immuneACCESS and kept in-frame rearrangements only. Not all clones are present; in checked studies, unresolved V genes account for under half, and no reason is known for the remainder. The V and J calls and clone size are taken from that table; D and trimming were inferred from the DNA. Recorded for this sample are about 270,000 clones; about 89% of them occurred a single time. The ten largest clones capture around 9% of the sample.

Taken from cysteine to phenylalanine, the CDR3 has 17 residues. The retained sequence is limited to the CDR3, 51 bases, with the frame set at the first base. Trimming removed 3 bases from V and 3 bases from J; the gene matches leave 5 bases unexplained. CDR1 and CDR2, looked up from the germline V gene, are MGHRA and YSYEKL. The V and J segments used are TRBV4-1 and TRBJ1-4; 12 central bases correspond to TRBD1. Sample: peripheral blood. The receptor was isolated from a man aged 40-50 years with active or convalescent COVID-19. The CDR3 amino acid sequence is: CASSQRDRGRANEKLFF. The bases read TGCGCCAGCAGCCAGAGGGACAGGGGGCGAGCTAATGAAAAACTGTTTTTT.